This paragraph reports one T cell receptor (beta chain). Antigen unknown. These data originate in a study of graft-versus-host responses after intestinal transplantation. This table comes from immunoSEQ multiplex PCR, and its TCRdb copy is limited to in-frame clones, with some not included. The table shows about 120,000 clones, with 75% to 95% occurring only once. The CDR3 length is 13 residues. V dropped 5 bases and J dropped 3 bases, with 11 bases sitting between them. CDR1 and CDR2 from the germline V gene are SGHDN and FVKESK. This receptor was obtained from a human donor who received an intestinal transplant. The rearrangement joins TRBV14 to TRBJ2-7; D uncertain. The specimen was unstimulated CD4+ T cells sorted from spleen or lymph node cells, collected before intestinal transplant. CDR3 amino acids: CASSVNYIYEQYF. The CDR3 bases are TGTGCCAGCAGCGTGAACTATATCTACGAGCAGTACTTC.